These 23 T cell receptor beta chains originate from one sample sequenced in a study of tumor-infiltrating lymphocytes in primary liver carcinoma. Total RNA (roughly 530 ng) served as template for TCR beta cDNA synthesis primed by a constant-region primer. Three nested multiplex PCR rounds of slightly modified ARM-PCR generated TCR beta libraries. Running 10 cycles apiece, the first two PCR rounds relied on TRBV1-TRBV30 forward primers together with a C-beta reverse primer. In TCRdb, the multiplex PCR reads were re-called with MiXCR into one record per CDR3 protein. The sample consists of fewer than 250,000 distinct CDR3 sequences, around four fifths of them appearing once. Between about 17 and 34 mg of unsorted bulk tissue served as the source from which RNA and DNA were co-extracted. Input material: tumor tissue from primary liver carcinoma. The receptors were gathered from a man aged 40-50 years with primary liver carcinoma and hepatitis B virus infection.

J is TRBJ2-2 and V is TRBV5-1, with D unresolved. V was cut by 1 base and J by 3 bases, with 13 bases left in between. CDR3 size: 16 residues. Germline CDR1 reads SGHRS; CDR2 reads YFSETQ. The CDR3 bases are TGCGCCAGCAGCTTGAGTCCTAACACAGACACCGGGGAGCTGTTTTTT. Translating gives CASSLSPNTDTGELFF.

V usage is TRBV7-9 and J usage is TRBJ1-4, with 9 positions matching TRBD1. V was clipped by 2 bases and J by 8 bases; unmatched bases: 9. CDR3 length equals 16 residues. Germline loops: CDR1 SEHNR, CDR2 FQNEAQ (reference sequence). CDR3 in DNA: TGTGCCAGCAGCTTAACTATCGACAGGGGGAAGGAAAAACTGTTTTTT. It translates to CASSLTIDRGKEKLFF.

A remark on this clonotype: Mismatch with germline at one junction end may stem from a read error. The chain is built from TRBV5-4 and TRBJ2-5; perhaps TRBD2 as D (6 bases). This CDR3 is 13 amino acids long. Looked up from germline, CDR1 is SGHNT and CDR2 is YYREEE (reference sequence). CDR3 bases: TGTGCCAGCAGCCCTGGAGGGAGAGAGACCCAGTATTTC. Translation: CASSPGGRETQYF.

This clonotype was counted a few times. The rearrangement joins TRBV7-9 to TRBJ2-5; D may be TRBD2 (7 bases). Germline V CDR1 and CDR2: SEHNR, FQNEAQ (reference sequence). The CDR3 covers 12 residues. The germline V and J ends were trimmed by 10 bases and 4 bases, with 13 bases remaining between them. The CDR3 DNA is TGTGCCACCAAGGGGGGGACAGAGACCCAGTACTTC. This sequence encodes CATKGGTETQYF.

Remarks on this clonotype: Germline is not matched at one junction end, which may reflect a read error. The rearrangement uses TRBV29-1 and TRBJ2-3; perhaps TRBD2 as D (5 bases). Germline CDR1 is SQVTM and CDR2 is ANQGSEA. This CDR3 is 14 amino acids long. The CDR3 DNA follows: TGCATCGTTGGAGCGGTGGGAGCTGGAGATACGCAATATTTT. It translates to CIVGAVGAGDTQYF.

The chain employs TRBV11-2 and TRBJ2-2, with D possibly matching TRBD1 (6 bases). CDR1 is SGHAT, CDR2 FQNNGV, per germline. V lost 0 bases and J 7 bases, leaving 18 bases between the germline ends. The CDR3 consists of 17 residues. CDR3 DNA sequence: TGTGCCAGCAGCTTAGATTATCGGGGCAGGGACATCGGGGAGCTGTTTTTT. It encodes CASSLDYRGRDIGELFF. Using reference TRBV11-2 and TRBJ2-2 for the parts outside the CDR3, the full variable domain is EAGVAQSPRYKIIEKRQSVAFWCNPISGHATLYWYQQILGQGPKLLIQFQNNGVVDDSQLPKDRFSAERLKGVDSTLKIQPAKLEDSAVYLCASSLDYRGRDIGELFFGEGSRLTVL.

Details on this clonotype: Lacking the conserved final phenylalanine or tryptophan, this CDR3 likely reflects a read error. The rearrangement uses TRBV4-1 and TRBJ2-7; D remains ambiguous. The CDR3 extends over 14 amino acids. Germline values: CDR1 MGHRA, CDR2 YSYEKL. The CDR3 sequence is CASSQLNQIYEQYL. The CDR3 DNA reads as TGCGCCAGTAGCCAATTAAACCAGATTTACGAGCAGTACCTC.

The chain uses TRBV6-1 and TRBJ2-1; 11 bases line up with TRBD2. The CDR3 is made up of 14 amino acids. Trimming at V came to 9 bases and at J to 5 bases, leaving 6 bases not matched to a gene. Looked up from germline, CDR1 is MNHNS and CDR2 is SASEGT. CDR3 region: CASSGTSGNNEQFF. The CDR3 DNA is TGTGCCAGTAGCGGGACTAGCGGAAACAATGAGCAGTTCTTC.

With regard to this clonotype: Relative to the germline gene, one junction end is altered; a read error may explain this. The chain joins TRBV11-2 to TRBJ2-2; 8 bases line up with TRBD2. CDR1 is SGHAT, CDR2 FQNNGV, per germline. The CDR3 extends over 14 amino acids. CDR3 amino acids: CASRESGGLGEPFF. DNA for the CDR3: TGTGCCAGCAGAGAGAGCGGGGGTCTCGGGGAGCCGTTTTTT.

Turning to this clonotype: One end of the junction fails to match germline, which may point to a read error. The chain joins TRBV10-3 to TRBJ2-2; 7 bases fit TRBD1. Germline V gene data show CDR1 as ENHRY and CDR2 as SYGVKD. The length of the CDR3 is 15 residues. CDR3: CAVSEQQGNTGELFF. CDR3 in DNA: TGTGCCGTCAGTGAGCAACAGGGGAACACCGGAGAGCTGTTTTTT.

This clonotype was seen a handful of times. Since a much larger clone is just one base distant, this may be a read error. The chain combines TRBV5-4 with TRBJ2-1, with TRBD2 as a possible D gene (6 bases). This CDR3 region has 17 residues. Trimming left V 4 bases short and J 0 bases short, with 17 bases between. Germline values: CDR1 SGHNT, CDR2 YYREEE (reference sequence). CDR3 nucleotides: TGTGCCAGCAGCCCTGACGGAGGCGGGATCTCCTACAATGAGCAGTTCTTC. This codes for CASSPDGGGISYNEQFF.

Points on this clonotype: Possible read error: a much larger clone is one base away. The CDR3 protein is CASRLVTSPLHF. The CDR3 DNA reads TGTGCCTCCAGGCTGGTTACTTCACCCCTCCACTTT. This chain uses TRBV6-1 with TRBJ1-6; D remains unclear. V was shortened by 11 bases and J by 9 bases, with 14 bases between the two germline ends. Looked up from germline, CDR1 is MNHNS and CDR2 is SASEGT. This CDR3 is built from 12 residues.

Worth noting for this clonotype: A read error may produce the germline difference seen at one junction end. The V gene is TRBV28, the J gene TRBJ1-5; 12 positions agree with TRBD1. Germline CDR1 is MDHEN and CDR2 is SYDVKM. The CDR3 contains 15 residues. The CDR3 DNA reads as TGTGCCAGCTGGGACAGGGGGCGAGGAGGTCAGCTCCAGCATTTT. Translated: CASWDRGRGGQLQHF.

This sequence joins TRBV11-2 and TRBJ2-7; 7 positions agree with TRBD1. This CDR3 is 15 amino acids long. J was trimmed by 5 bases and V by 10 bases; bases with no gene match: 17. Germline V gene data show CDR1 as SGHAT and CDR2 as FQNNGV. The CDR3 bases are TGTGCCAACAGGTTACGATGGACAGGAGAAAACGAGCAGTACTTC. Translated: CANRLRWTGENEQYF. Variable domain in full (rest from reference TRBV11-2 and TRBJ2-7): EAGVAQSPRYKIIEKRQSVAFWCNPISGHATLYWYQQILGQGPKLLIQFQNNGVVDDSQLPKDRFSAERLKGVDSTLKIQPAKLEDSAVYLCANRLRWTGENEQYFGPGTRLTVT.

The chain recombines TRBV29-1 with TRBJ1-5; weak D call: TRBD1 (6 bases). Per germline, CDR1 SQVTM and CDR2 ANQGSEA. This CDR3 is 13 amino acids long. V was shortened by 5 bases and J by 5 bases, with 13 bases between the two germline ends. In nucleotides, the CDR3 is TGCAGCGTTATCGGACAGACCGATCAGCCCCAGCATTTT. It encodes CSVIGQTDQPQHF.

On this clonotype itself: One end of the junction varies from germline; a read error may be responsible. The V call is TRBV12-3 or TRBV12-4, the J call TRBJ1-4; the D gene is possibly TRBD1 (6 bases). This CDR3 spans 13 amino acids. The DNA for the CDR3 is TGTGCTAGCACTACCTCCGGGACAGAAAAACTGTTTTTT. Translating it yields CASTTSGTEKLFF.

With regard to this clonotype: Mismatch with germline at one junction end may stem from a read error. This chain links TRBV12-3 or TRBV12-4 with TRBJ1-2; D gene uncertain. The CDR3 runs 12 residues. This CDR3 reads CASSMGGYGYTF. Here the CDR3 DNA reads TGTGCCAGCAGTATGGGTGGATATGGATACACCTTC.

This rearrangement joins TRBV28 to TRBJ2-1; 14 positions match TRBD2. Trimming took 5 bases from V and 6 from J; bases not matched to a gene: 12. The CDR3 has 18 residues. In germline, CDR1 is MDHEN, CDR2 SYDVKM. The CDR3, as DNA: TGTGCCAGCAGTCCCCTCGGACTAGCGGGAGGACCCTGCAATGAGCAGTTCTTC. This codes for CASSPLGLAGGPCNEQFF.

At least ten counts were recorded for this clonotype. The chain joins TRBV5-1 to TRBJ2-1; 7 bases agree with TRBD1. Germline CDR1 and CDR2: SGHRS and YFSETQ. CDR3 size: 14 residues. Trimming cost V 0 bases and J 9 bases; bases outside gene matches: 6. DNA of the CDR3: TGCGCCAGCAGCTTGGGGACAGGCTATGGTGAGCAGTTCTTC. Its translation: CASSLGTGYGEQFF.

With respect to this clonotype: Likely a read error: the CDR3 ends without its conserved phenylalanine or tryptophan. The gene calls are TRBV5-4 and TRBJ2-1, with D unresolved. This CDR3 is built from 11 residues. Germline V CDR1 and CDR2: SGHNT, YYREEE (reference sequence). The V end lost 2 bases, the J end lost 10 bases, and 7 bases lay between the germline ends. The CDR3, as DNA: TGTGCCAGCAGCTTTAACGTCGAGCAGTTCTTA. This translates into CASSFNVEQFL.

As to this clonotype: The junction departs from the called germline gene at one end, perhaps through a read error. The J gene is TRBJ1-1, the V gene TRBV5-1; tentatively, D is TRBD1 (5 bases). The V gene's germline CDR1 is SGHRS and CDR2 YFSETQ. The CDR3 length is 13 residues. CDR3 loop: CANSSQGDTEAIF. The CDR3 DNA reads as TGCGCCAACAGTTCCCAGGGAGACACTGAAGCTATCTTT. Drawing the rest from reference TRBV5-1 and TRBJ1-1, the complete variable domain is KAGVTQTPRYLIKTRGQQVTLSCSPISGHRSVSWYQQTPGQGLQFLFEYFSETQRNKGNFPGRFSGRQFSNSRSEMNVSTLELGDSALYLCANSSQGDTEAIFGQGTRLTVV.

On this clonotype: The junction shows a germline mismatch at one end, possibly a read error. The rearrangement links TRBV5-4 to TRBJ2-5; 7 bases map to TRBD2. This CDR3 contains 14 residues. Germline CDR1 reads SGHNT; CDR2 reads YYREEE (reference sequence). CDR3 protein: CANSDEGGLESQYF. CDR3 coding DNA: TGTGCCAACAGCGACGAGGGAGGGTTGGAGTCCCAGTACTTC.

Comment on this clonotype: Mismatch with germline at one junction end may stem from a read error. This chain uses TRBV16 with TRBJ1-2; D gene unclear. The CDR3 runs 14 residues. Germline assignment: CDR1 KGHSY and CDR2 FQNENV. As DNA, the CDR3 is TGTGCCAGCAGCCAATCGGTAACGGGGTATGGCTACGCCTTC. It yields the protein CASSQSVTGYGYAF.